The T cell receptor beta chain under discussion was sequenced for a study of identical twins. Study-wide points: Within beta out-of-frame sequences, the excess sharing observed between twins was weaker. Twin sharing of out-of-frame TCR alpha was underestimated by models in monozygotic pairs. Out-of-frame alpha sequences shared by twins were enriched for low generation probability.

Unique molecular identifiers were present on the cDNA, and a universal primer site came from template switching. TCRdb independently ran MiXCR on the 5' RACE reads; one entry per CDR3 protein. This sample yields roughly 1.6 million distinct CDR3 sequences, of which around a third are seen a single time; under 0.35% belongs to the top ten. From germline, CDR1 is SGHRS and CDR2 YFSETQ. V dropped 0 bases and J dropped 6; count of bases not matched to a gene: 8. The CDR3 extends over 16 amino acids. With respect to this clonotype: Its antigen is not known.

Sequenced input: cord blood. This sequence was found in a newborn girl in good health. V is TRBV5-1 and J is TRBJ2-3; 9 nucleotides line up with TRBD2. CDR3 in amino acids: CASSLALSGGGDTQYF. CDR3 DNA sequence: TGCGCCAGCAGCTTGGCCCTTAGCGGGGGAGGGGATACGCAGTATTTT. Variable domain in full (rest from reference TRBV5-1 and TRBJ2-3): KAGVTQTPRYLIKTRGQQVTLSCSPISGHRSVSWYQQTPGQGLQFLFEYFSETQRNKGNFPGRFSGRQFSNSRSEMNVSTLELGDSALYLCASSLALSGGGDTQYFGPGTRLTVL.